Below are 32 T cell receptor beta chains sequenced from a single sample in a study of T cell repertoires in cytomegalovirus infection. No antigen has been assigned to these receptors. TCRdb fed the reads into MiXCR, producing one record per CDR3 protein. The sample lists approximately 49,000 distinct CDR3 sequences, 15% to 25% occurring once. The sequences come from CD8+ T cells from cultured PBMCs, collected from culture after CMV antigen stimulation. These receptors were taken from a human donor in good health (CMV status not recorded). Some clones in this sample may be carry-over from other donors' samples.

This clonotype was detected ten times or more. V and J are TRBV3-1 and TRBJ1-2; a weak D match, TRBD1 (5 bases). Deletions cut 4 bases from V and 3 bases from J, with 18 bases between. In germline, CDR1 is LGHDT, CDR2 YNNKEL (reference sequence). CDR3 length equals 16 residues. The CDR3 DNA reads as TGTGCCAGCAGCCCCTATGGGGGTGAGAGTTACTATGGCTACACCTTC. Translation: CASSPYGGESYYGYTF.

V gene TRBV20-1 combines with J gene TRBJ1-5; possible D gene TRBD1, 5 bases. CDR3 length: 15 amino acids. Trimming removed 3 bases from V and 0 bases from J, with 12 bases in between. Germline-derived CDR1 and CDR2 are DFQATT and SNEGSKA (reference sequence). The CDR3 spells CSARTEIYSNQPQHF. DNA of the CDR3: TGCAGTGCTAGGACAGAGATCTATAGCAATCAGCCCCAGCATTTT.

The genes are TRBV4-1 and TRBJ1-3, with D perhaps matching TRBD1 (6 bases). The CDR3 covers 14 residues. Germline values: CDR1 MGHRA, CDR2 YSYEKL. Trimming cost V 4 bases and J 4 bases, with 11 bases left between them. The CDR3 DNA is TGCGCCAGCAGCCTAGGGGGAAGAGGAAACACCATATATTTT. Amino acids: CASSLGGRGNTIYF.

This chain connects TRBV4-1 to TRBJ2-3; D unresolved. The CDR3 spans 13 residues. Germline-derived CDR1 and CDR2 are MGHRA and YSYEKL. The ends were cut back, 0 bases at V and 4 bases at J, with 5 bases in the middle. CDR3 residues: CASSQERADTQYF. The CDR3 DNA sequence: TGCGCCAGCAGCCAAGAAAGGGCAGATACGCAGTATTTT.

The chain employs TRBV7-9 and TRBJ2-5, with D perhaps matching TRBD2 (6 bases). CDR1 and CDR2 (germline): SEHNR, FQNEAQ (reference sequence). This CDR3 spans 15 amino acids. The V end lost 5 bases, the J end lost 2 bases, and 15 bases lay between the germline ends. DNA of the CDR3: TGTGCCAGCAGCGCGGACACGGGGGTTCAAGAGACCCAGTACTTC. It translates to CASSADTGVQETQYF.

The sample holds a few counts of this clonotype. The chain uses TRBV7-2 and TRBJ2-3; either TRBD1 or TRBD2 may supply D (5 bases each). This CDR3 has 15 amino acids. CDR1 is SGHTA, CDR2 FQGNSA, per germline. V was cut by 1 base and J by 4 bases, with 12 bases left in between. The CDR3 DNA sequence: TGTGCCAGCAGCTTAGTACGGGGCCCACCAGATACGCAGTATTTT. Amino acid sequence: CASSLVRGPPDTQYF.

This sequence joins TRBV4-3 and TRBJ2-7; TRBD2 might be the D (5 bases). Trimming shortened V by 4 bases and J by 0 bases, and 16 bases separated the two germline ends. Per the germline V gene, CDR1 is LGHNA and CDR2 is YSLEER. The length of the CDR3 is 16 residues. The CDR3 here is CASSPGLLSGSYEQYF. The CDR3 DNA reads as TGCGCCAGCAGCCCCGGACTCCTCTCGGGCTCCTACGAGCAGTACTTC.

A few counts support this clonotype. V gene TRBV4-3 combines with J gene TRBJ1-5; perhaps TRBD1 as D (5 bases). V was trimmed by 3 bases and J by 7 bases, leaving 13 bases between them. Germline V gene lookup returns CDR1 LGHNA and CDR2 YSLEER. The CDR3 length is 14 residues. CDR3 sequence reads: CASSQTRDRQPQHF. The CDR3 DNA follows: TGCGCCAGCAGCCAGACCAGGGATAGGCAGCCCCAGCATTTT.

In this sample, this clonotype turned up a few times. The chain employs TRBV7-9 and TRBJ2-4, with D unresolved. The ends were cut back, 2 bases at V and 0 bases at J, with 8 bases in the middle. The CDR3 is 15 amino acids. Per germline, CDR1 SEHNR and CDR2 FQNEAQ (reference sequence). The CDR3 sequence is CASSLSEVAKNIQYF. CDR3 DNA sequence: TGTGCCAGCAGCTTATCCGAGGTAGCCAAAAACATTCAGTACTTC.

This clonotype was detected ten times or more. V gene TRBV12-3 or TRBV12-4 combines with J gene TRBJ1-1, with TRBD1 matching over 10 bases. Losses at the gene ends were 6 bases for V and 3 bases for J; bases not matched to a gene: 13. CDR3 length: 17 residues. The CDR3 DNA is TGTGCCAGCAGAACCCGGGACAGGGGTGTTTCGGACACTGAAGCTTTCTTT. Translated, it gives CASRTRDRGVSDTEAFF.

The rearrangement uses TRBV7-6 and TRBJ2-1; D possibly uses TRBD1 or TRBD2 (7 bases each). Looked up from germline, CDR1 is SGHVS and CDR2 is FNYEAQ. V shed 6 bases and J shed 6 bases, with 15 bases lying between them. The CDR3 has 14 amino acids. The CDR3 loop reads CASRRGRGSNEQFF. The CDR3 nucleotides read TGTGCCAGCAGGAGGGGGCGGGGGAGCAATGAGCAGTTCTTC.

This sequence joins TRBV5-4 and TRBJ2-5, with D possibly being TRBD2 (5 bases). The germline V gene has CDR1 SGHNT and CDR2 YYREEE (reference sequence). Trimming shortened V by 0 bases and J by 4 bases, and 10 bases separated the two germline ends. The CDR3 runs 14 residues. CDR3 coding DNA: TGTGCCAGCAGCTTGGGGGTGGACTCAGAGACCCAGTACTTC. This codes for CASSLGVDSETQYF. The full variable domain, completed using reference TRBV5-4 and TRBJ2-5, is ETGVTQSPTHLIKTRGQQVTLRCSSQSGHNTVSWYQQALGQGPQFIFQYYREEENGRGNFPPRFSGLQFPNYSSELNVNALELDDSALYLCASSLGVDSETQYFGPGTRLLVL.

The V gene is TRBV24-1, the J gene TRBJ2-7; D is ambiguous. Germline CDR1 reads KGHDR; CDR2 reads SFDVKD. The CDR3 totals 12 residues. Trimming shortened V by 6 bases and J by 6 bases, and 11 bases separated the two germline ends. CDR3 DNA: TGTGCCACCAGTACATCGTCGGGCGAGCAGTACTTC. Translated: CATSTSSGEQYF.

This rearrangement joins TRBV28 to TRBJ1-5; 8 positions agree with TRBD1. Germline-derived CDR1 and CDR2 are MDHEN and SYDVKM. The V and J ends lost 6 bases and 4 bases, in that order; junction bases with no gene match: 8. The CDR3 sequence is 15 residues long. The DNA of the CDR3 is TGTGCCAGCAGATCGACAGGGGCTTGGAATCAGCCCCAGCATTTT. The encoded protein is CASRSTGAWNQPQHF.

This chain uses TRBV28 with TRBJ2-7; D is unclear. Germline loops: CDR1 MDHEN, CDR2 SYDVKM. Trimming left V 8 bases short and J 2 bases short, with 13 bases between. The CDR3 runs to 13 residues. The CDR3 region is CASGRPRAYEQYF. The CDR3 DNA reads TGTGCCAGCGGACGGCCCCGCGCCTACGAGCAGTACTTC.

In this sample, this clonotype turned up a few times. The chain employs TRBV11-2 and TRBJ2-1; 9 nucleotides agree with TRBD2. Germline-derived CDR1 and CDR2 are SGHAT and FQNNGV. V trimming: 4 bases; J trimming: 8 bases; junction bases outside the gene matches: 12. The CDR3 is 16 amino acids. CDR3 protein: CASSSRRAGGGDEQFF. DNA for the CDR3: TGTGCCAGCAGCTCCCGGCGGGCGGGAGGGGGGGATGAGCAGTTCTTC.

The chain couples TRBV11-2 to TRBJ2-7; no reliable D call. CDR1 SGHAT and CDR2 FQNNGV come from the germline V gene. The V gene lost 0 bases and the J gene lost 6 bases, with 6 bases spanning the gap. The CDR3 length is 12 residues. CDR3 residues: CASSLDNPEQYF. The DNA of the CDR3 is TGTGCCAGCAGCTTAGATAACCCCGAGCAGTACTTC.

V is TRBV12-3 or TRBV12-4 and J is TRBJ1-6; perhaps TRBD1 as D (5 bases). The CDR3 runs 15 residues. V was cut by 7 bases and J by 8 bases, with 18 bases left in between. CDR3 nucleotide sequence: TGTGCCAGCAAAGTAACAGGCCGCCGGGATTCACCCCTCCACTTT. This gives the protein CASKVTGRRDSPLHF.

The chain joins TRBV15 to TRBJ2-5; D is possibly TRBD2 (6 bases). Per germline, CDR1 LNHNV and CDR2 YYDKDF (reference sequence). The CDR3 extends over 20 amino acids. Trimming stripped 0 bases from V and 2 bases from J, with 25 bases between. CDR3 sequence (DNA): TGTGCCACCAGCAGAGAAACCCCTACCGCCCCCAAACGGGGGCAAGAGACCCAGTACTTC. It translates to CATSRETPTAPKRGQETQYF.

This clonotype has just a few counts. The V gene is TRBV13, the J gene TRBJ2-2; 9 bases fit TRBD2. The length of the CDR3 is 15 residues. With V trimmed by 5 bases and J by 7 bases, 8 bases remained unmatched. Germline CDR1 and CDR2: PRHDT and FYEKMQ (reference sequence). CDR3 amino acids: CASSPRTSVNGELFF. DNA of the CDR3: TGTGCCAGCAGCCCTAGGACTAGCGTGAACGGGGAGCTGTTTTTT.

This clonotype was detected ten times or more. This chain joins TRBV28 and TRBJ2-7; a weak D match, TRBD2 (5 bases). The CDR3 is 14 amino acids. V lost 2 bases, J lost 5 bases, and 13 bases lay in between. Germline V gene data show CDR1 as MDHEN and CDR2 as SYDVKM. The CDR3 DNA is TGTGCCAGCAGTTTAGCGCGGCCGGGGAACGAGCAGTACTTC. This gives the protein CASSLARPGNEQYF.

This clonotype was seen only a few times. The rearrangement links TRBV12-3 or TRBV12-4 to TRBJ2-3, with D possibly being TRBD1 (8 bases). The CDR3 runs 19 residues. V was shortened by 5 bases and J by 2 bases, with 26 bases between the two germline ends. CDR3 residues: CASSQGQGGAGSYTDTQYF. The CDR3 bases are TGTGCCAGCAGTCAAGGACAGGGTGGAGCGGGATCTTACACAGATACGCAGTATTTT.

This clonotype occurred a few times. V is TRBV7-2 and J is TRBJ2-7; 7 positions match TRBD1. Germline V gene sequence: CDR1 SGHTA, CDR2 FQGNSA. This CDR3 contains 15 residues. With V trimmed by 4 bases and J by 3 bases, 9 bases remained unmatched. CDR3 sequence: CASSSPTGKYYEQYF. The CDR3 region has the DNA TGTGCCAGCAGCTCTCCGACAGGGAAGTACTACGAGCAGTACTTC.

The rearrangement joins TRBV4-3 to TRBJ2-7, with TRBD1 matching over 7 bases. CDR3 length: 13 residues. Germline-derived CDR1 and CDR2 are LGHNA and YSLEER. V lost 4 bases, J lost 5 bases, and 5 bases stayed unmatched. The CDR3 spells CASSLRQGDEQYF. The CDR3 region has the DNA TGCGCCAGCAGCCTCCGACAGGGTGACGAGCAGTACTTC.

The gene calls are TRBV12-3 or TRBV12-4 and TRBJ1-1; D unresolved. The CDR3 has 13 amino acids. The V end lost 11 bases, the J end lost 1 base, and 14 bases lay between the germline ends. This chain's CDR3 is CADAEGWNTEAFF. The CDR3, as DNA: TGTGCCGACGCCGAAGGGTGGAACACTGAAGCTTTCTTT.

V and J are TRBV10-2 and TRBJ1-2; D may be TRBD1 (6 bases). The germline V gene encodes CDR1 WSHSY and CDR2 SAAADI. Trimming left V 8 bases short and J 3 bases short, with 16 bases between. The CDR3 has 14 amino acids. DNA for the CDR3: TGCGCCAGCGGAAGAGACAGGAACTACTATGGCTACACCTTC. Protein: CASGRDRNYYGYTF.

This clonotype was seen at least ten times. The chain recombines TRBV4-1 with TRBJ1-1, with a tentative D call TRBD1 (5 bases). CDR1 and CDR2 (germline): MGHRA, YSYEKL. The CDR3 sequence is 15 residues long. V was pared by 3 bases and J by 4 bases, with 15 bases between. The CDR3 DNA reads TGCGCCAGCAGCCACCACACGGTCGGGGGCACTGAAGCTTTCTTT. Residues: CASSHHTVGGTEAFF.

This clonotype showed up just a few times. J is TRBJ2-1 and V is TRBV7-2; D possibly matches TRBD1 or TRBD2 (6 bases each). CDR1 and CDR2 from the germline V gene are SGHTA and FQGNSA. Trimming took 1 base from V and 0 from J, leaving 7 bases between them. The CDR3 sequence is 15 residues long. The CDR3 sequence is CASSLGGASYNEQFF. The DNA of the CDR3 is TGTGCCAGCAGCTTAGGGGGGGCCTCCTACAATGAGCAGTTCTTC. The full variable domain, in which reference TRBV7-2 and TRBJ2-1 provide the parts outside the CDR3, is GAGVSQSPSNKVTEKGKDVELRCDPISGHTALYWYRQSLGQGLEFLIYFQGNSAPDKSGLPSDRFSAERTGGSVSTLTIQRTQQEDSAVYLCASSLGGASYNEQFFGPGTRLTVL.

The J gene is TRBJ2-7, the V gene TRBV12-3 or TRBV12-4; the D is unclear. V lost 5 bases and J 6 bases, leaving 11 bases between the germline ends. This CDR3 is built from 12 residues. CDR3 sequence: CASSEVPLEQYF. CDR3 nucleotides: TGTGCCAGCAGTGAAGTACCCCTCGAGCAGTACTTC.

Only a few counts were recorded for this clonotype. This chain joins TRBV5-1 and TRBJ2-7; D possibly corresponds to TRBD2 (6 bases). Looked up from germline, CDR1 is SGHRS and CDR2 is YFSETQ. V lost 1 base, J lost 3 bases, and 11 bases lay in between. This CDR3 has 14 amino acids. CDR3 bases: TGCGCCAGCAGCTTGAGGGACTCGGGCTACGAGCAGTACTTC. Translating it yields CASSLRDSGYEQYF.

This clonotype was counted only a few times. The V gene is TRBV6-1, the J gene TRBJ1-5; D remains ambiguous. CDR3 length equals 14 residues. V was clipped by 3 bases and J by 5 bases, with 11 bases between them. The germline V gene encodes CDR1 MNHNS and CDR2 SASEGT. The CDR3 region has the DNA TGTGCCAGCAGTGAGCTGCGATCGGATCAGCCCCAGCATTTT. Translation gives CASSELRSDQPQHF.

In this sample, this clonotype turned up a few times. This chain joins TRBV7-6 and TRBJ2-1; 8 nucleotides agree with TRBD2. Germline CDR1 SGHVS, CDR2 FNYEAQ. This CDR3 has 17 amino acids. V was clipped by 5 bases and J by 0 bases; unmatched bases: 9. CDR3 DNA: TGTGCCAGCAGCGCAGCCCGCGGGAGGAGCTCCTACAATGAGCAGTTCTTC. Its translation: CASSAARGRSSYNEQFF.